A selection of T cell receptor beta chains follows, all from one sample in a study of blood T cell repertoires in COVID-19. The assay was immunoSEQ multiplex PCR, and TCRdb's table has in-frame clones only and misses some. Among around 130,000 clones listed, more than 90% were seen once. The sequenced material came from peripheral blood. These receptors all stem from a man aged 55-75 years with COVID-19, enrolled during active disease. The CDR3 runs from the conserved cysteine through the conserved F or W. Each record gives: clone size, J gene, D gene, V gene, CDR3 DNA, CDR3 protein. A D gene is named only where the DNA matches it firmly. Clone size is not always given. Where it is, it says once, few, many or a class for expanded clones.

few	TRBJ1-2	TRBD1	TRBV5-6	TGTGCCAGCAGCCTTTACCGGGACAGGTACTATGGCTACACCTTC	CASSLYRDRYYGYTF
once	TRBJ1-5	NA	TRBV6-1	TGTGCCAGCAGTGAAGGGCTTGGAGGGGATCCCCAGCATTTT	CASSEGLGGDPQHF
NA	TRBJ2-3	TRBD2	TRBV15	TGTGCCACCAGCAGAGTTTTTCTAGCGGGAGGCACAGATACGCAGTATTTT	CATSRVFLAGGTDTQYF
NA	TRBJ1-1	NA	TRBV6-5	TGTGCCAGCAGTTACTCGAAGCTATCGAACACTGAAGCTTTCTTT	CASSYSKLSNTEAFF
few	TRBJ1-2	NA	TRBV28	TGTGCCAGCAGTTTGGAAGGGGTGCGGACCTTC	CASSLEGVRTF
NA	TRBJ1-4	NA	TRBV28	TGTGCCAGCAGTTTATCGGGAGCGGATAATGAAAAACTGTTTTTT	CASSLSGADNEKLFF
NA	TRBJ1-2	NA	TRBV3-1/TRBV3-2	TGTGCCAGCAGCCAATTTAGGGACATTAACTATGGCTACACCTTC	CASSQFRDINYGYTF
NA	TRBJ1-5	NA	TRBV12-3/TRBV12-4	TGTGCCAGCAGTTTAATCTACGGTCAGCCCCAGCATTTT	CASSLIYGQPQHF
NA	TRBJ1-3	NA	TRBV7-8	TGTGCCAGCAGCTTATCGGTTGGCACCATATATTTT	CASSLSVGTIYF
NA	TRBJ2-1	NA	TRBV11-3	TGTGCCAGCAGCTTAGCCCTTGCCTACAATGAGCAGTTCTTC	CASSLALAYNEQFF
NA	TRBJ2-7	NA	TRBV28	TGTGCCAGCACCCAGAGGGTCTTCGACGAGCAGTACTTC	CASTQRVFDEQYF
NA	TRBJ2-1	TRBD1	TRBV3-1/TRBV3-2	TGTGCCATTCCAATGGCGGGACAGGGGGACAATGAGCAGTTCTTC	CAIPMAGQGDNEQFF
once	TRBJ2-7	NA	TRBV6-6	TGTGCCAGCAGTCTGGGACATATCTACGAGCAGTACTTC	CASSLGHIYEQYF
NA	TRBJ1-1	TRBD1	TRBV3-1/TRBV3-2	TGTGCCAGCACCTACGAGGACAGGGACACTGAAGCTTTCTTT	CASTYEDRDTEAFF
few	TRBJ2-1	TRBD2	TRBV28	TGTGCCAGCAGTTTTCTAGCGGGAGGCCTGGAGCAGTTCTTC	CASSFLAGGLEQFF
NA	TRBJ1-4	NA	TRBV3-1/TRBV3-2	TGTGCCAGCAGCCCGACTCATGCAACTAATGAAAAACTGTTTTTT	CASSPTHATNEKLFF
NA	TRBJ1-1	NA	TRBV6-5	TGTGCCAGCAGTTACTCCAACAGGGATGTTGACACTGAAGCTTTCTTT	CASSYSNRDVDTEAFF
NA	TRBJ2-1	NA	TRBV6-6	TGTGCCAGCAACATACAGGGCCCAGGCGAGCAGTTCTTC	CASNIQGPGEQFF
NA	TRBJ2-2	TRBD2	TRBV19	TGTGCCAGCACGGAGGTGGGACTAGGATACACCGGGGAGCTGTTTTTT	CASTEVGLGYTGELFF
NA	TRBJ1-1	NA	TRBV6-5	TGTGCCAGCAGTTCGGGCACTGAAGCTTTCTTT	CASSSGTEAFF
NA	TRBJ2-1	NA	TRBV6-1	TGTGCCAGCAGTGAAGAAGAACAGGTCAATGAGCAGTTCTTC	CASSEEEQVNEQFF
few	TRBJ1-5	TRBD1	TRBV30	TGTGCCTGGAGTTCAGGGGGCAATAGCAATCAGCCCCAGCATTTT	CAWSSGGNSNQPQHF
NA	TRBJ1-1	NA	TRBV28	TGTGCCACCACCCTAACTAAGAACACTGAAGCTTTCTTT	CATTLTKNTEAFF
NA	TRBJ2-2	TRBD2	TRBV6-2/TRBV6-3	TGTGCCAGCAGTACACCTCCGGGACTAGCGGGACCCAACACCGGGGAGCTGTTTTTT	CASSTPPGLAGPNTGELFF
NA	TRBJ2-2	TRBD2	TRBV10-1	TGCGCCAGCAGTGGCGGGAGTAACGGGGAGCTGTTTTTT	CASSGGSNGELFF
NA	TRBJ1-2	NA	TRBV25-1	TGTGCCAGCAGTGACGTCCGGGGGAACTATGGCTACACCTTC	CASSDVRGNYGYTF
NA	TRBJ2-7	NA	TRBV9	TGTGCCAGCAGCGTAGCTACGGGGTACGAGCAGTACTTC	CASSVATGYEQYF
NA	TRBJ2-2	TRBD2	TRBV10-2	TGCGCCAGCAGGAATGGCGGGAGAAAACCCGGGGAGCTGTTTTTT	CASRNGGRKPGELFF
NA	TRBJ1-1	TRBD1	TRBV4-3	TGCGCCAGCAGCCAAGATCGGGCAGGGGGCGGTGGCACTGAAGCTTTCTTT	CASSQDRAGGGGTEAFF
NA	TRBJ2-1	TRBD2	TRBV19	TGTGCCAGTAGTCCAGGACTAGCGGGAATTCTTAATGAGCAGTTCTTC	CASSPGLAGILNEQFF
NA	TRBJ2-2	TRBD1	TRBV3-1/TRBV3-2	TGTGCCAGCAGTGGGGACAGGGTCACCGGGGAGCTGTTTTTT	CASSGDRVTGELFF
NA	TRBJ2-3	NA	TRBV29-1	TGCAGCGTTAAAGGAGGTCAGGGTGGAAGCACAGATACGCAGTATTTT	CSVKGGQGGSTDTQYF
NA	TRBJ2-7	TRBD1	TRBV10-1	TGCGCCAGCAGCGGACAGGCCCCCTACGAGCAGTACTTC	CASSGQAPYEQYF
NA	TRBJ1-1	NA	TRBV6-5	TGTGGGGTTCGGGGGGCGGCCACTGAAGCTTTCTTT	CGVRGAATEAFF
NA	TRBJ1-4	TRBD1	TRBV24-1	TGTGCCACCAGTGAGGGACAGGGGGCCGGTGAAAAACTGTTTTTT	CATSEGQGAGEKLFF
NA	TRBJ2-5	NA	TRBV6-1	TGTGCCAGCAGTGAAGTCGGGGGTGGGGTAGGAGAGACCCAGTACTTC	CASSEVGGGVGETQYF
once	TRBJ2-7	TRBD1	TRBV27	TGTGCCAGCAGTGCCGGGACAGCCTACGAGCAGTACTTC	CASSAGTAYEQYF
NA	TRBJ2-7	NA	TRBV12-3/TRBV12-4	TGTGCCAGCCAACGAGACAGTTACGAGCAGTACTTC	CASQRDSYEQYF
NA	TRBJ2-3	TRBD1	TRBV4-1	TGCGCCAGCAGCCAACCCTCAGGGTTACAGGGGTTCACAGATACGCAGTATTTT	CASSQPSGLQGFTDTQYF
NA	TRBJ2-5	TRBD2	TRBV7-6	TGTGCCAGCAGCCTGACTAGCTTCCAAGAGACCCAGTACTTC	CASSLTSFQETQYF
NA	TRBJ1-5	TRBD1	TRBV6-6	TGTGCCAGCAGGCGGGACAGGCGCTACAATCAGCCCCAGCATTTT	CASRRDRRYNQPQHF
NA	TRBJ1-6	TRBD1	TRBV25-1	TGTGCCAGCAGTGTGACCGGGACAGTTAATTCACCCCTCCACTTT	CASSVTGTVNSPLHF
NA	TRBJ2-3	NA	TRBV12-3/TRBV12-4	TGTGCCAGCAGTCAGGCCCCAGATACGCAGTATTTT	CASSQAPDTQYF
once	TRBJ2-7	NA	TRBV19	TGTGCCAGTAGGAGCGGGCCGGCCTACGAGCAGTACTTC	CASRSGPAYEQYF